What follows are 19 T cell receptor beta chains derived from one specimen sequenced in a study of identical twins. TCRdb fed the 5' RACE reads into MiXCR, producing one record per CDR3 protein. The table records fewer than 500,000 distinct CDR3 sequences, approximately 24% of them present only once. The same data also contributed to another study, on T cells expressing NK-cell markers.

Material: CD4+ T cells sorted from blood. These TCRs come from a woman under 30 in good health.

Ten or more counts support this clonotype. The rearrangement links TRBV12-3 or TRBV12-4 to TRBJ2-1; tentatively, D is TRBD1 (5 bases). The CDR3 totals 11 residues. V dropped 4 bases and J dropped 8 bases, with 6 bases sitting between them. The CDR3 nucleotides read TGTGCCAGCAGTTCCAGGGATGAGCAGTTCTTC. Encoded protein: CASSSRDEQFF.

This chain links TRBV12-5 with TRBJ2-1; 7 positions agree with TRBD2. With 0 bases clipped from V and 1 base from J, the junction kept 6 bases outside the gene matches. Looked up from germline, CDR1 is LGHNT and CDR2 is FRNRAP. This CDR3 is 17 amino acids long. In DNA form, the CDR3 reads TGTGCTAGTGGTTTGGTCCTAGCGGCCGTTTCCTACAATGAGCAGTTCTTC. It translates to CASGLVLAAVSYNEQFF. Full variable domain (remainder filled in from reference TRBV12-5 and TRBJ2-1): DARVTQTPRHKVTEMGQEVTMRCQPILGHNTVFWYRQTMMQGLELLAYFRNRAPLDDSGMPKDRFSAEMPDATLATLKIQPSEPRDSAVYFCASGLVLAAVSYNEQFFGPGTRLTVL.

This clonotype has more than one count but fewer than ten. Here the CDR3 reads CASSSREAETQYF. For the CDR3, the DNA is TGTGCCAGCAGCTCTAGGGAGGCAGAGACCCAGTACTTC. The chain carries TRBV5-6 and TRBJ2-5, with D possibly TRBD2 on 6 matching bases. CDR1 and CDR2 from the germline V gene are SGHDT and YYEEEE. This CDR3 region has 13 residues. V was pared by 3 bases and J by 4 bases, with 10 bases between.

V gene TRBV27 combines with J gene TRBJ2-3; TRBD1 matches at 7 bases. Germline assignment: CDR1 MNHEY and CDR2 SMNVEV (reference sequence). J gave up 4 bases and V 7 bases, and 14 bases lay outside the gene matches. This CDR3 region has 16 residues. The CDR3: CASTLRGHRGSDTQYF. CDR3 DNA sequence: TGTGCCAGCACCCTAAGAGGACACAGGGGATCAGATACGCAGTATTTT.

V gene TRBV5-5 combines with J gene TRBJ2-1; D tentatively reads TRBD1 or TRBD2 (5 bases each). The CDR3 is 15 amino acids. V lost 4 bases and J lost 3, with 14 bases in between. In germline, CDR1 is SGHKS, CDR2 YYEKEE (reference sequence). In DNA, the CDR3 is TGTGCCAGCAGCGACCGGGACCGGCTCTACAATGAGCAGTTCTTC. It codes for CASSDRDRLYNEQFF.

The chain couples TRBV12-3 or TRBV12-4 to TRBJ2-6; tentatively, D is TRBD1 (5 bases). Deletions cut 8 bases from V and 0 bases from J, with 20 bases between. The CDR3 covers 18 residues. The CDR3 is CASSVRGLTRSGANVLTF. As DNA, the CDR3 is TGTGCCAGCTCCGTTAGGGGCCTAACTCGCTCTGGGGCCAACGTCCTGACTTTC.

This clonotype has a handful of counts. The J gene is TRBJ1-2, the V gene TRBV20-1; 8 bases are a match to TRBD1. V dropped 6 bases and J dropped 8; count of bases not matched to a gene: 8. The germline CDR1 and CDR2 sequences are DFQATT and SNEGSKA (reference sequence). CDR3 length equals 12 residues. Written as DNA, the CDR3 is TGCAGTGCCTTCGGACAGGGCGAGGGCTACACCTTC. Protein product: CSAFGQGEGYTF.

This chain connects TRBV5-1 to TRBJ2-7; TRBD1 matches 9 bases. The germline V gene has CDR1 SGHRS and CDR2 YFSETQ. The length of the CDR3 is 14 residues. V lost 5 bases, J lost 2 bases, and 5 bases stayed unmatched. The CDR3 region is CASRRTGETYEQYF. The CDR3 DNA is TGCGCCAGCAGACGGACAGGGGAGACCTACGAGCAGTACTTC.

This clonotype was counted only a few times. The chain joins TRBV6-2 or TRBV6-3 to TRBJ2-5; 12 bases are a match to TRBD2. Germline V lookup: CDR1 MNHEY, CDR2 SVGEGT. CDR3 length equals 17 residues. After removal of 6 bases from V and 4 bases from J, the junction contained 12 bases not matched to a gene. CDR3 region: CASRKGLAGTLRETQYF. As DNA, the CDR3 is TGTGCCAGCAGAAAAGGACTAGCGGGGACCCTGAGAGAGACCCAGTACTTC.

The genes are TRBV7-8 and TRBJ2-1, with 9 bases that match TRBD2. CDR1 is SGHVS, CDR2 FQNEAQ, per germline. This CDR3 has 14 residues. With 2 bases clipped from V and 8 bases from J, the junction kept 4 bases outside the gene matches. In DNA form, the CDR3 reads TGTGCCAGCAGCTTATCGCGGGGGGGCTATGAGCAGTTCTTC. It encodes CASSLSRGGYEQFF. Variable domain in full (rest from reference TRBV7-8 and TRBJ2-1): GAGVSQSPRYKVAKRGQDVALRCDPISGHVSLFWYQQALGQGPEFLTYFQNEAQLDKSGLPSDRFFAERPEGSVSTLKIQRTQQEDSAVYLCASSLSRGGYEQFFGPGTRLTVL.

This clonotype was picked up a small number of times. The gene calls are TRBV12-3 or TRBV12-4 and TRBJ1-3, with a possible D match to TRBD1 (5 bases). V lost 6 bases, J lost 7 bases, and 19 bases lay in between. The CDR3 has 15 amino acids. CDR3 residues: CASSQLGGIRNTIYF. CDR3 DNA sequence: TGTGCCAGCAGCCAACTTGGGGGGATAAGGAACACCATATATTTT.

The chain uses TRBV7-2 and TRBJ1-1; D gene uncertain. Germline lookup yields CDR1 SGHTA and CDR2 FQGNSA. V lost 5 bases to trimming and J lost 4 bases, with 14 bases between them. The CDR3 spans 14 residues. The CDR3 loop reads CASSPDSGGTEAFF. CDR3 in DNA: TGTGCCAGCAGCCCAGATTCGGGCGGCACTGAAGCTTTCTTT. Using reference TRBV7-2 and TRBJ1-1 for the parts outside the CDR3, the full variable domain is GAGVSQSPSNKVTEKGKDVELRCDPISGHTALYWYRQSLGQGLEFLIYFQGNSAPDKSGLPSDRFSAERTGGSVSTLTIQRTQQEDSAVYLCASSPDSGGTEAFFGQGTRLTVV.

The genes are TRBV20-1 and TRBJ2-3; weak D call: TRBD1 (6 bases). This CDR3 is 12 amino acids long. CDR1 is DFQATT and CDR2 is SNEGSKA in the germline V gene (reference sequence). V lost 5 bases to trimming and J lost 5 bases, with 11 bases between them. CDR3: CSASRGIDTQYF. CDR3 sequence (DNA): TGCAGTGCTTCAAGGGGGATAGATACGCAGTATTTT.

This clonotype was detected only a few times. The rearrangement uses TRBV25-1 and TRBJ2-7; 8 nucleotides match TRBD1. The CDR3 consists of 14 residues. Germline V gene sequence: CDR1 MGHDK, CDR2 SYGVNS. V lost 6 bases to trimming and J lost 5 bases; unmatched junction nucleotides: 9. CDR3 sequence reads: CASRGARGLDEQYF. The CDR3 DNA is TGTGCCAGCAGGGGGGCCAGGGGGCTCGACGAGCAGTACTTC.

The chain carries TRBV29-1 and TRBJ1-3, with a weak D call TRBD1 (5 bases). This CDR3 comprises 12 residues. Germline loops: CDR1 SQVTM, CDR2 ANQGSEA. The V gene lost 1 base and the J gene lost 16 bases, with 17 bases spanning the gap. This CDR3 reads CSVEAGSGTRYF. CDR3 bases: TGCAGCGTTGAAGCGGGGTCAGGGACCCGTTATTTT.

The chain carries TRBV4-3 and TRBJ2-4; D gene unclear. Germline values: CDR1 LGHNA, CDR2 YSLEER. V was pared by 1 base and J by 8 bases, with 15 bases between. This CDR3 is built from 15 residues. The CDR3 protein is CASSQGQGLGDIQYF. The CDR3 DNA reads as TGCGCCAGCAGCCAAGGGCAAGGTCTTGGGGACATTCAGTACTTC.

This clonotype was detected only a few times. The CDR3, as DNA: TGCGCCAGCAGTGAGTCTCATGCTGGGGATTATACGCAGTATTTT. It specifies CASSESHAGDYTQYF. The V and J genes are TRBV10-1 and TRBJ2-3; D not resolved. Germline V gene lookup returns CDR1 WNHNN and CDR2 SYGVQD (reference sequence). V was trimmed by 0 bases and J by 7 bases, leaving 14 bases between them. CDR3 length: 15 amino acids.

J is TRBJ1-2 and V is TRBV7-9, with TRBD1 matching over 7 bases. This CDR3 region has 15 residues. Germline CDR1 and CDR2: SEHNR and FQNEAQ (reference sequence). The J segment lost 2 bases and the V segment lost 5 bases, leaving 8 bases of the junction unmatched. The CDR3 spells CASSPGQRRNYGYTF. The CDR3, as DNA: TGTGCCAGCAGCCCGGGACAGCGAAGGAACTATGGCTACACCTTC.

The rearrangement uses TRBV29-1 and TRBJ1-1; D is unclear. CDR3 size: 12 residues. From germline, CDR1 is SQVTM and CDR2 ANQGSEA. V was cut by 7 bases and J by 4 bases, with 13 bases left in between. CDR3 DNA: TGCAGCGGGATCGCGGGTATCACTGAAGCTTTCTTT. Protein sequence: CSGIAGITEAFF.